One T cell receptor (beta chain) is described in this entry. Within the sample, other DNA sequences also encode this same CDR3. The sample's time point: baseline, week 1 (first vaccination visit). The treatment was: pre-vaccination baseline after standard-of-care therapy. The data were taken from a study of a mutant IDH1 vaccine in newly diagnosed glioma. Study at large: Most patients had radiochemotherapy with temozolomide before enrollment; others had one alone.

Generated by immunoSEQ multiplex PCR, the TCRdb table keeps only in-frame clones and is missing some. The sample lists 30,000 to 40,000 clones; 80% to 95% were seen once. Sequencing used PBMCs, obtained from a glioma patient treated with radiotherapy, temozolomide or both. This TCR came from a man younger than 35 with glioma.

The CDR3 sequence: CATSREQGHQPQHF. The CDR3 DNA reads TGTGCCACCAGCAGAGAACAGGGCCATCAGCCCCAGCATTTT. The chain has TRBV15 and TRBJ1-5; the D gene is possibly TRBD1 (6 bases). Germline CDR1 and CDR2: LNHNV and YYDKDF (reference sequence). This CDR3 has 14 residues. V was clipped by 0 bases and J by 5 bases, with 8 bases between them. The full variable domain, in which reference TRBV15 and TRBJ1-5 provide the parts outside the CDR3, is DAMVIQNPRYQVTQFGKPVTLSCSQTLNHNVMYWYQQKSSQAPKLLFHYYDKDFNNEADTPDNFQSRRPNTSFCFLDIRSPGLGDTAMYLCATSREQGHQPQHFGDGTRLSIL.